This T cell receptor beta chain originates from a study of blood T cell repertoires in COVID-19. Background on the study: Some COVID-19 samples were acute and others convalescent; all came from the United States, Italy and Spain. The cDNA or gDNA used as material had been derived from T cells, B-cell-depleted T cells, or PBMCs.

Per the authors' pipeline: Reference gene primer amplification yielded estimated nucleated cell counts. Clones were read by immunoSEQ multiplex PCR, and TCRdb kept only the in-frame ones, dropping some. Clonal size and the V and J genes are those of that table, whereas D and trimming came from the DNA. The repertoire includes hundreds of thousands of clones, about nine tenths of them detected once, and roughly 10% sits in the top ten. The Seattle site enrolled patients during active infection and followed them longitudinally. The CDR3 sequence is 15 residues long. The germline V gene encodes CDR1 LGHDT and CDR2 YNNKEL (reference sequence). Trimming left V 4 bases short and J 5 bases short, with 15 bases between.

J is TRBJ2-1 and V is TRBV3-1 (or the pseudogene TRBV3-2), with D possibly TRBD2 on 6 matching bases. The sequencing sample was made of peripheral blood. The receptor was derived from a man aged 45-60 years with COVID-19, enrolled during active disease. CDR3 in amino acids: CASSRDLTRDNEQFF. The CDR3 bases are TGTGCCAGCAGCCGGGACTTGACGAGAGACAATGAGCAGTTCTTC.